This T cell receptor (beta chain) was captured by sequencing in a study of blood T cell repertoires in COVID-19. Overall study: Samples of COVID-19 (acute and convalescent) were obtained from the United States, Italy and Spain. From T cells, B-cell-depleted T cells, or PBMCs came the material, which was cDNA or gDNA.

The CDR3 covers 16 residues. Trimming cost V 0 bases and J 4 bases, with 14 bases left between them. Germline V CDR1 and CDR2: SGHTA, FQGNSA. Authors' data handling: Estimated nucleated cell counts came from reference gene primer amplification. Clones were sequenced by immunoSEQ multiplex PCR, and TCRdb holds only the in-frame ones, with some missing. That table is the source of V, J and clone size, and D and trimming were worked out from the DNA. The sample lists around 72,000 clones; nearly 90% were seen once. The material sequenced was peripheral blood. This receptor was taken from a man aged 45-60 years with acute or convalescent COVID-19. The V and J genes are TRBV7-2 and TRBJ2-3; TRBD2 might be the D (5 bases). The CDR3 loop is CASSLALGGRSDTQYF. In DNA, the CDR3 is TGTGCCAGCAGCTTAGCGCTCGGTGGGAGATCAGATACGCAGTATTTT.